The source of this TCR beta chain is a study of shared clonotypes between healthy human individuals. The CDR3 contains 13 residues. The germline V gene has CDR1 SGHNT and CDR2 YENEEA. V shed 2 bases and J shed 9 bases, with 11 bases lying between them. Execution of the assay was at deep level. Ten immunoSEQ deep assay plates were used to sequence unsorted PBMC DNA. Per the original data handling: Sequence data from immunoSEQ were junction-only and lacked quality scores; consequently, filtering differed. Data came from immunoSEQ multiplex PCR; TCRdb stores just in-frame clones and leaves some out. The V and J calls and the clone size are those of that table, but D and trimming were determined from the DNA. The sample shows approximately 500,000 clones, 60% to 80% of them seen only once.

The sequenced material came from PBMCs. The rearrangement uses TRBV11-3 and TRBJ2-1; D perhaps matches TRBD2 (5 bases). The sequence was obtained from a woman between 40 and 55 years old in good health. Some clones in this sample may be carry-over from other donors' samples. The CDR3 here is CASSLTPGGEQFF. For the CDR3, the DNA is TGTGCCAGCAGCTTAACCCCCGGAGGTGAGCAGTTCTTC.